These 27 T cell receptor beta chains were all obtained from the same sample, sequenced in a study of T cell responses to AZD1222 COVID-19 vaccine. Profiling relied on immunoSEQ multiplex PCR, and the TCRdb table lists in-frame clones only, not all of them. The table shows 72,000 or so clones, with around 89% occurring only once. The sample was peripheral blood, taken 28 days after the second AZD1222 dose. The source of these receptors is an adult who received the AZD1222 COVID-19 vaccine.

This rearrangement joins TRBV15 to TRBJ2-1; TRBD2 matches 9 bases. Looked up from germline, CDR1 is LNHNV and CDR2 is YYDKDF (reference sequence). The CDR3 totals 16 residues. V shed 0 bases and J 4 bases; nucleotides not matched to a gene: 4. The CDR3 loop reads CATSREGTSSYNEQFF. CDR3 in DNA: TGTGCCACCAGCAGAGAGGGGACTAGCAGTTACAATGAGCAGTTCTTC.

With regard to this clone: Additional DNA sequences in this sample encode the identical CDR3. The chain is built from TRBV3-1 (or the pseudogene TRBV3-2) and TRBJ2-7, with TRBD2 matching over 8 bases. This CDR3 region has 13 residues. Germline lookup yields CDR1 LGHDT and CDR2 YNNKEL (reference sequence). Germline trimming cut 4 bases from V and 4 bases from J; bases unmatched to any gene: 3. This CDR3 reads CASSPGGLYEQYF. The CDR3 coding sequence is TGTGCCAGCAGCCCGGGGGGGCTATACGAGCAGTACTTC.

V gene TRBV30 combines with J gene TRBJ1-1; D is undetermined. The V end lost 4 bases, the J end lost 1 base, and 4 bases lay between the germline ends. Germline-derived CDR1 and CDR2 are GTSNPN and SVGIG (reference sequence). CDR3 size: 11 residues. The CDR3 nucleotides are TGTGCCTGGAAGAAGAACACTGAAGCTTTCTTT. Translated: CAWKKNTEAFF.

The chain is built from TRBV19 and TRBJ2-7; 7 nucleotides align to TRBD2. With V trimmed by 7 bases and J by 7 bases, 16 bases remained unmatched. The CDR3 spans 15 residues. Germline V gene sequence: CDR1 LNHDA, CDR2 SQIVND (reference sequence). The CDR3 loop is CASNIWGGPAEEQYF. The CDR3 region has the DNA TGTGCCAGTAACATCTGGGGGGGTCCGGCGGAGGAGCAGTACTTC.

The chain employs TRBV3-1 (or the pseudogene TRBV3-2) and TRBJ1-4; no reliable D call. V lost 3 bases and J 6 bases, leaving 14 bases between the germline ends. The CDR3 contains 15 residues. Germline-derived CDR1 and CDR2 are LGHDT and YNNKEL (reference sequence). The CDR3 protein is CASSHPVGNHEKLFF. The CDR3 DNA reads as TGTGCCAGCAGCCACCCCGTGGGGAACCATGAAAAACTGTTTTTT.

The chain links TRBV4-3 to TRBJ1-6; D uncertain. V lost 0 bases and J 7 bases, leaving 13 bases between the germline ends. CDR1 LGHNA and CDR2 YSLEER come from the germline V gene. The CDR3 covers 16 residues. CDR3 sequence: CASSQEPSGNNSPLHF. CDR3 nucleotide sequence: TGCGCCAGCAGCCAAGAACCCTCGGGCAACAATTCACCCCTCCACTTT.

This clone was counted once. DNA of the CDR3: TGTGCCAGCAGCGCAGGGGTGAACACTGAAGCTTTCTTT. It codes for CASSAGVNTEAFF. This rearrangement joins TRBV9 to TRBJ1-1; perhaps TRBD1 as D (6 bases). CDR1 and CDR2 from the germline V gene are SGDLS and YYNGEE. The ends were cut back, 3 bases at V and 0 bases at J, with 6 bases in the middle. This CDR3 comprises 13 residues. The full variable domain, in which reference TRBV9 and TRBJ1-1 provide the parts outside the CDR3, is DSGVTQTPKHLITATGQRVTLRCSPRSGDLSVYWYQQSLDQGLQFLIQYYNGEERAKGNILERFSAQQFPDLHSELNLSSLELGDSALYFCASSAGVNTEAFFGQGTRLTVV.

A single count supports this clone. J is TRBJ2-5 and V is TRBV5-1; D gene ambiguous. The CDR3 extends over 15 amino acids. Trimming removed 0 bases at V and 5 bases at J, with 14 bases between. From germline, CDR1 is SGHRS and CDR2 YFSETQ. Here the CDR3 reads CASSLGLRAAETQYF. CDR3 DNA: TGCGCCAGCAGCTTGGGGCTTCGGGCGGCGGAGACCCAGTACTTC. Full variable domain (rest looked up from reference TRBV5-1 and TRBJ2-5): KAGVTQTPRYLIKTRGQQVTLSCSPISGHRSVSWYQQTPGQGLQFLFEYFSETQRNKGNFPGRFSGRQFSNSRSEMNVSTLELGDSALYLCASSLGLRAAETQYFGPGTRLLVL.

This chain links TRBV6-5 with TRBJ1-2; a possible D gene is TRBD1 (5 bases). There are 13 residues in the CDR3. The V gene lost 7 bases and the J gene lost 7 bases, with 16 bases spanning the gap. Germline V gene data show CDR1 as MNHEY and CDR2 as SVGAGI. The CDR3 bases are TGTGCCAGCACCCGAGACTGGACAAGTGGCTACACCTTC. It encodes CASTRDWTSGYTF.

This clone was seen only once. The rearrangement joins TRBV19 to TRBJ1-6; possibly TRBD1 for D (5 bases). There are 14 residues in the CDR3. V was clipped by 8 bases and J by 7 bases, with 15 bases between them. Germline V gene sequence: CDR1 LNHDA, CDR2 SQIVND (reference sequence). The CDR3 region has the DNA TGTGCCAGTGGGACCGGGACGCTGAATTCACCCCTCCACTTT. It encodes CASGTGTLNSPLHF.

The chain uses TRBV7-2 and TRBJ1-6, with D perhaps matching TRBD1 (5 bases). Trimming took 1 base from V and 8 from J, leaving 12 bases between them. This CDR3 comprises 15 residues. CDR1 is SGHTA and CDR2 is FQGNSA in the germline V gene. CDR3 sequence (DNA): TGTGCCAGCAGCTTAGGACAGCTCGAGGATTCACCCCTCCACTTT. Residues: CASSLGQLEDSPLHF.

The V call is TRBV9, the J call TRBJ2-3, with TRBD2 matching 8 bases. Germline CDR1 SGDLS, CDR2 YYNGEE. The CDR3 contains 14 residues. V dropped 2 bases and J dropped 1; count of bases not matched to a gene: 0. The CDR3 sequence is CASSVTSGTDTQYF. The DNA for the CDR3 is TGTGCCAGCAGCGTGACTAGCGGCACAGATACGCAGTATTTT.

The chain links TRBV27 to TRBJ1-5; D is ambiguous. Germline values: CDR1 MNHEY, CDR2 SMNVEV (reference sequence). V was trimmed by 3 bases and J by 5 bases, leaving 11 bases between them. The length of the CDR3 is 14 residues. The CDR3 nucleotides read TGTGCCAGCAGTTTGAGCGGACTCCATCAGCCCCAGCATTTT. As protein: CASSLSGLHQPQHF.

The chain is built from TRBV6-2 or TRBV6-3 and TRBJ2-3, with 9 bases fitting TRBD2. Per germline, CDR1 MNHEY and CDR2 SVGEGT. With 0 bases clipped from V and 4 bases from J, the junction kept 8 bases outside the gene matches. This CDR3 has 17 residues. CDR3 nucleotides: TGTGCCAGCAGTTACTCGAATATCGGGACTAGCTCAGATACGCAGTATTTT. Residues: CASSYSNIGTSSDTQYF.

The chain has TRBV6-5 and TRBJ1-1; possibly TRBD1 for D (6 bases). The CDR3 runs 15 residues. Deletions cut 2 bases from V and 4 bases from J, with 14 bases between. The germline CDR1 and CDR2 sequences are MNHEY and SVGAGI. In nucleotides, the CDR3 is TGTGCCAGCAGTTACGGGGCCGGGGGGGCCACTGAAGCTTTCTTT. Encoded protein: CASSYGAGGATEAFF.

The chain is built from TRBV27 and TRBJ2-2; D not resolved. The CDR3 contains 14 residues. Germline V gives CDR1 MNHEY, CDR2 SMNVEV (reference sequence). Trimming removed 3 bases at V and 4 bases at J, with 9 bases between. CDR3 DNA: TGTGCCAGCAGTTTTAAGTTCTCCACCGGGGAGCTGTTTTTT. Amino acid sequence: CASSFKFSTGELFF.

This chain links TRBV18 with TRBJ2-5; maybe TRBD2 (6 bases). CDR3 length: 14 residues. The V gene's germline CDR1 is KGHSH and CDR2 LQKENI. The ends were cut back, 3 bases at V and 3 bases at J, with 11 bases in the middle. CDR3 bases: TGTGCCAGCTCACCCAGGACTATCGAAGAGACCCAGTACTTC. It codes for CASSPRTIEETQYF.

The V gene is TRBV4-1, the J gene TRBJ2-3, with 8 bases aligning to TRBD2. This CDR3 is built from 16 residues. Trimming cost V 1 base and J 4 bases; bases outside gene matches: 7. Germline V gene lookup returns CDR1 MGHRA and CDR2 YSYEKL. In DNA, the CDR3 is TGCGCCAGCAGCCAAGTAGGGCGGGAGGTGGCAGATACGCAGTATTTT. Translated: CASSQVGREVADTQYF.

The chain carries TRBV5-8 and TRBJ1-2, with D hard to call. Germline V lookup: CDR1 SGHTS, CDR2 YDEGEE. With 0 bases removed from V and 6 bases from J, the gap between germline ends came to 9 bases. The CDR3 has 13 amino acids. DNA of the CDR3: TGTGCCAGCAGCTTGGCTGTTTCCAATGGCTACACCTTC. As protein: CASSLAVSNGYTF.

The J gene is TRBJ2-7, the V gene TRBV12-3 or TRBV12-4, with unresolved D. V lost 0 bases and J lost 7, with 4 bases in between. This CDR3 spans 11 amino acids. CDR3 residues: CASSLAGEQYF. In nucleotides, the CDR3 is TGTGCCAGCAGTTTAGCGGGGGAGCAGTACTTC.

V is TRBV7-9 and J is TRBJ1-1, with D tentatively TRBD1 (6 bases). CDR3 length: 12 amino acids. V was pared by 2 bases and J by 7 bases, with 8 bases between. Germline V gives CDR1 SEHNR, CDR2 FQNEAQ (reference sequence). The CDR3 DNA reads TGTGCCAGCAGCTTAAGGACAGTTGAAGCTTTCTTT. Protein sequence: CASSLRTVEAFF.

The V gene is TRBV30, the J gene TRBJ1-2; D ambiguous. The CDR3 is 13 residues long. Trimming pared 4 bases from V and 0 bases from J, leaving 9 bases between. Germline V gene lookup returns CDR1 GTSNPN and CDR2 SVGIG (reference sequence). For the CDR3, the DNA is TGTGCCTGGACGGACGGAGCTAACTATGGCTACACCTTC. As protein: CAWTDGANYGYTF. The entire variable domain, with the rest obtained from reference TRBV30 and TRBJ1-2, is as follows: SQTIHQWPATLVQPVGSPLSLECTVEGTSNPNLYWYRQAAGRGLQLLFYSVGIGQISSEVPQNLSASRPQDRQFILSSKKLLLSDSGFYLCAWTDGANYGYTFGSGTRLTVV.

The V and J genes are TRBV4-1 and TRBJ2-2, with 14 bases aligning to TRBD2. V shed 4 bases and J 5 bases; nucleotides not matched to a gene: 9. This CDR3 region has 18 residues. Germline CDR1 and CDR2: MGHRA and YSYEKL. The CDR3 DNA reads as TGCGCCAGCAGCCCGAGGGGACTAGCGGGAGAATTTACCGGGGAGCTGTTTTTT. Translation gives CASSPRGLAGEFTGELFF.

The V gene is TRBV10-3, the J gene TRBJ1-2; TRBD1 might be the D (5 bases). The germline CDR1 and CDR2 sequences are ENHRY and SYGVKD. Trimming removed 2 bases at V and 5 bases at J, with 12 bases between. The CDR3 consists of 14 residues. This CDR3 reads CAISEVLGEYGYTF. Here the CDR3 DNA reads TGTGCCATCAGTGAGGTTCTGGGGGAATATGGCTACACCTTC.

This sequence joins TRBV6-4 and TRBJ2-1; D is possibly TRBD1 or TRBD2 (5 bases each). Germline CDR1 reads MRHNA; CDR2 reads SNTAGT. This CDR3 contains 14 residues. Trimming stripped 5 bases from V and 5 bases from J, with 13 bases between. The CDR3 nucleotides read TGTGCCAGCAGTCCGGGACCCCAAAACAATGAGCAGTTCTTC. It codes for CASSPGPQNNEQFF.

This rearrangement joins TRBV5-1 to TRBJ2-3; 9 bases align to TRBD2. Germline loops: CDR1 SGHRS, CDR2 YFSETQ. V was pared by 0 bases and J by 6 bases, with 8 bases of the junction left unmatched. This CDR3 has 16 residues. The CDR3 here is CASSLVGVAGEDTQYF. The CDR3 bases are TGCGCCAGCAGCTTGGTGGGAGTAGCGGGAGAGGATACGCAGTATTTT.

The gene calls are TRBV19 and TRBJ2-5; D not resolved. The CDR3 length is 13 residues. V lost 3 bases and J 1 base, leaving 6 bases between the germline ends. Germline CDR1 and CDR2: LNHDA and SQIVND (reference sequence). CDR3 in amino acids: CASSIQIQETQYF. CDR3 DNA: TGTGCCAGTAGTATCCAGATCCAAGAGACCCAGTACTTC. Looking up the rest from reference TRBV19 and TRBJ2-5 gives the full variable domain: DGGITQSPKYLFRKEGQNVTLSCEQNLNHDAMYWYRQDPGQGLRLIYYSQIVNDFQKGDIAEGYSVSREKKESFPLTVTSAQKNPTAFYLCASSIQIQETQYFGPGTRLLVL.